The subject of this entry is one T cell receptor beta chain. The antigen is not known. This sample was taken from a study of blood T cells in healthy people across ages. Notes on the study in general: Donor CMV status, an unknown factor, possibly confounded changes in expanded clonotypes.

A second PCR of 7 to 11 cycles used a sample-barcoded 5' primer and a J-beta primer mix. With 12 random nucleotides, a template-switch adaptor tagged each individual cDNA molecule. Sequencing recovered at least 3 million CDR3-containing paired-end reads from each sample. MiXCR was run by TCRdb on the 5' RACE reads, yielding one entry per CDR3 protein. This sample yields approximately 830,000 distinct CDR3 sequences, of which around two thirds are seen a single time; 25% to 35% belongs to the top ten. Trimming stripped 6 bases from V and 5 bases from J, with 13 bases between. Germline-derived CDR1 and CDR2 are MNHEY and SMNVEV (reference sequence). The CDR3 covers 13 residues.

This TCR was sampled from a man aged 30 to 45 in good health. Sequencing used blood. The chain has TRBV27 and TRBJ2-5; perhaps TRBD1 as D (5 bases). For the CDR3, the DNA is TGTGCCAGCAGGCAGGGTCTTGCGGAGACCCAGTACTTC. Translating it yields CASRQGLAETQYF.